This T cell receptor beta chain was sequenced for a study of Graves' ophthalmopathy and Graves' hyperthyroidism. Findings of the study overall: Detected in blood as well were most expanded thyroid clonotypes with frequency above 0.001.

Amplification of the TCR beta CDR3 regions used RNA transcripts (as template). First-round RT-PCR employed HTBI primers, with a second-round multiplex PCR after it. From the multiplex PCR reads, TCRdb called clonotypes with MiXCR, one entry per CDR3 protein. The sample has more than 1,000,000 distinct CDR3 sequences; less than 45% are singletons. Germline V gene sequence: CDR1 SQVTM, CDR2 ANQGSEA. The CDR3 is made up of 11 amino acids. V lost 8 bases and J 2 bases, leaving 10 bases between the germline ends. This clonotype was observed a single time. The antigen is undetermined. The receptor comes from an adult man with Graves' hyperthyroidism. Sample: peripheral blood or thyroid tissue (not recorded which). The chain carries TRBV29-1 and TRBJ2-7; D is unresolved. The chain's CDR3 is CSSFGAYEQYF. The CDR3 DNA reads TGCAGCAGTTTCGGAGCCTACGAGCAGTACTTC.